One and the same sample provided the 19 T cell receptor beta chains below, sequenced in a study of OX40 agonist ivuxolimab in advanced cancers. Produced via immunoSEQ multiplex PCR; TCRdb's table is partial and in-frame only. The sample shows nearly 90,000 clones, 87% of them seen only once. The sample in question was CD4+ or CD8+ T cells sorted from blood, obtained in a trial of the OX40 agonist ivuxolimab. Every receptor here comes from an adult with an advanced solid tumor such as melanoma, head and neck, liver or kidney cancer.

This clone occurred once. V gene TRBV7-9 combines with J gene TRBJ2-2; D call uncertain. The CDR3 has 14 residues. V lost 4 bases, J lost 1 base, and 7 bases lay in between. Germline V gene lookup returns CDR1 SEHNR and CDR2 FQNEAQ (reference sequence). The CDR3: CASSSFLNTGELFF. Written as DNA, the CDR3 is TGTGCCAGCAGCTCGTTCCTGAACACCGGGGAGCTGTTTTTT.

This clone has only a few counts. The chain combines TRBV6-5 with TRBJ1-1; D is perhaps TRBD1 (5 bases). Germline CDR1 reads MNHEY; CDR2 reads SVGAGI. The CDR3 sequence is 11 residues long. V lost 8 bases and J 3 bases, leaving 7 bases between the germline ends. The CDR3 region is CASVGDTEAFF. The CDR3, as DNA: TGTGCCAGCGTAGGGGACACTGAAGCTTTCTTT.

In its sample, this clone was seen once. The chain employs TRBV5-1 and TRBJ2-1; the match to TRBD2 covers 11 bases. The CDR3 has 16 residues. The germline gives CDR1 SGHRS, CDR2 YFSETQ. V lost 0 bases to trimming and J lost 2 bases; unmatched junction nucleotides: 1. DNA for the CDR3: TGCGCCAGCAGCTTGGTAGCGGGAGGGCCCTACAATGAGCAGTTCTTC. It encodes CASSLVAGGPYNEQFF.

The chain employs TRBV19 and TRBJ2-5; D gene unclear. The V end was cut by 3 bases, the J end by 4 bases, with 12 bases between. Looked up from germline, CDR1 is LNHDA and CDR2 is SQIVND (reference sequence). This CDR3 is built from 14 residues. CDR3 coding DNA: TGTGCCAGTAGTATCGAACTCCTCGGAGAGACCCAGTACTTC. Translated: CASSIELLGETQYF. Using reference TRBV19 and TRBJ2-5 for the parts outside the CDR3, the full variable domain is DGGITQSPKYLFRKEGQNVTLSCEQNLNHDAMYWYRQDPGQGLRLIYYSQIVNDFQKGDIAEGYSVSREKKESFPLTVTSAQKNPTAFYLCASSIELLGETQYFGPGTRLLVL.

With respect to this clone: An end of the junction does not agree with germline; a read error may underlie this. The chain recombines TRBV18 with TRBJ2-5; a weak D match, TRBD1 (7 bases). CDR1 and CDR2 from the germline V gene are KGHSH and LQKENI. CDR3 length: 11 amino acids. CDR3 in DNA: TGTGCCAGCTCAAGGGAGGACAGGCGGCACTTC. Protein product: CASSREDRRHF.

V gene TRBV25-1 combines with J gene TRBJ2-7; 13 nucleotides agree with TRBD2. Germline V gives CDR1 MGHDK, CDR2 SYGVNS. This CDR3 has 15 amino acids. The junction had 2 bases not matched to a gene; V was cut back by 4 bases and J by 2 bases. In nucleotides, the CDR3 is TGTGCCAGCAGTGGGACTAGCGGGAGTCCCTACGAGCAGTACTTC. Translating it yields CASSGTSGSPYEQYF.

The CDR3 DNA follows: TGCAGCGTTGCCGGGCCCTTCTATGGCTACACCTTC. It specifies CSVAGPFYGYTF. The chain has TRBV29-1 and TRBJ1-2; D unclear. V gave up 4 bases and J gave up 4 bases, with 10 bases separating them. The CDR3 runs 12 residues. CDR1 SQVTM and CDR2 ANQGSEA come from the germline V gene.

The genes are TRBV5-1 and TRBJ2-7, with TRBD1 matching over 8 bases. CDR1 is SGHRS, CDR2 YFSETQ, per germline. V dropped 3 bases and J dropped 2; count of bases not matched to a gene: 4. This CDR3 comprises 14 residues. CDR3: CASSSTGVAYEQYF. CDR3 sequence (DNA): TGCGCCAGCAGCTCGACAGGGGTAGCCTACGAGCAGTACTTC. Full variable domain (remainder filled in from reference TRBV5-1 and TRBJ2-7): KAGVTQTPRYLIKTRGQQVTLSCSPISGHRSVSWYQQTPGQGLQFLFEYFSETQRNKGNFPGRFSGRQFSNSRSEMNVSTLELGDSALYLCASSSTGVAYEQYFGPGTRLTVT.

This CDR3 reads CASSSAVDSGNTIYF. DNA for the CDR3: TGTGCCAGCAGCAGCGCCGTGGACTCTGGAAACACCATATATTTT. The V call is TRBV27, the J call TRBJ1-3; D is unclear. The CDR3 consists of 15 residues. The V gene lost 6 bases and the J gene lost 0 bases, with 12 bases spanning the gap. The V gene's germline CDR1 is MNHEY and CDR2 SMNVEV (reference sequence).

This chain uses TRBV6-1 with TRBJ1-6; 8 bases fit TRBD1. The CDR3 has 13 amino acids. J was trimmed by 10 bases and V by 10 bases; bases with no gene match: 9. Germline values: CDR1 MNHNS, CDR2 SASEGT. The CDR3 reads CATIPQGESPLHF. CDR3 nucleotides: TGTGCCACCATCCCACAGGGGGAGTCACCCCTCCACTTT.

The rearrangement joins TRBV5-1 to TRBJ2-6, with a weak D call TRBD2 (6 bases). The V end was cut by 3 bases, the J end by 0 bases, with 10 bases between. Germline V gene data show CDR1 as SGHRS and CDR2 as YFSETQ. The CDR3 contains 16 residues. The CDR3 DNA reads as TGCGCCAGCAGCTGGGGGGAGAGCTCTGGGGCCAACGTCCTGACTTTC. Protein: CASSWGESSGANVLTF.

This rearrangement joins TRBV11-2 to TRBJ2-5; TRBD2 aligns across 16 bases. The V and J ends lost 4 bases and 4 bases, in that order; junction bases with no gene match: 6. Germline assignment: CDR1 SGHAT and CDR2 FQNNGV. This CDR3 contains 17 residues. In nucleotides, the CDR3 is TGTGCCAGCAGCTCCGGGACTAGCGGGAGGGCGGGAGAGACCCAGTACTTC. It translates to CASSSGTSGRAGETQYF.

CDR3 sequence: CASSLNGQGPYEQYF. The CDR3 DNA is TGTGCCAGTAGTCTTAACGGACAGGGACCCTACGAGCAGTACTTC. The chain employs TRBV19 and TRBJ2-7; 8 bases are a match to TRBD1. Germline CDR1 and CDR2: LNHDA and SQIVND (reference sequence). This CDR3 comprises 15 residues. After removal of 5 bases from V and 2 bases from J, the junction contained 8 bases not matched to a gene.

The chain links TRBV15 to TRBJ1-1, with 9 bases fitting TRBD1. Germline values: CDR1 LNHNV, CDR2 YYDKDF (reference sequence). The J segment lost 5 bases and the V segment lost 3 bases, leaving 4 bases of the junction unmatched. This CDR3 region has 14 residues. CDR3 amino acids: CATSRDRGGTEAFF. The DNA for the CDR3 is TGTGCCACCAGCAGGGACAGGGGTGGGACTGAAGCTTTCTTT. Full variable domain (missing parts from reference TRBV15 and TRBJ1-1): DAMVIQNPRYQVTQFGKPVTLSCSQTLNHNVMYWYQQKSSQAPKLLFHYYDKDFNNEADTPDNFQSRRPNTSFCFLDIRSPGLGDTAMYLCATSRDRGGTEAFFGQGTRLTVV.

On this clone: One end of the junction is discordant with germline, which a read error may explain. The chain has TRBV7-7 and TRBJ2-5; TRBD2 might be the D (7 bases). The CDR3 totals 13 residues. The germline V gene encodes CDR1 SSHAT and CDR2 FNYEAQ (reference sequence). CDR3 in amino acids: CASSSGGVETQYF. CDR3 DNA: TGTGCTAGCAGCTCGGGGGGCGTGGAGACCCAGTACTTC.

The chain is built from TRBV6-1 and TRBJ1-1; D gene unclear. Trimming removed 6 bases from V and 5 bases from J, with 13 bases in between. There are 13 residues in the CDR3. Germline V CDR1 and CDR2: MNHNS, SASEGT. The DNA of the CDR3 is TGTGCCAGCAGGGAGGGCGTTCGGACTGAAGCTTTCTTT. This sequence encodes CASREGVRTEAFF.

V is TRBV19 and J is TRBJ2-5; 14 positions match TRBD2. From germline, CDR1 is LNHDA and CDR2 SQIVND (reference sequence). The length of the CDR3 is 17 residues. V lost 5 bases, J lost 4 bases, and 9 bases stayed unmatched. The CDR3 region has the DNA TGTGCCAGTAGTCGACTAGCGGGGGGGCAGGAAGGAGAGACCCAGTACTTC. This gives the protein CASSRLAGGQEGETQYF.

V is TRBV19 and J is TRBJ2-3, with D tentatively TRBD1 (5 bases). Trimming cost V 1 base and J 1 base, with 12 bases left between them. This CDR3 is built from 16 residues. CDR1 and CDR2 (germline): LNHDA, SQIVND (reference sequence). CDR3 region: CASSIVRALGTDTQYF. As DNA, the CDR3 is TGTGCCAGTAGTATAGTCAGGGCCCTGGGCACAGATACGCAGTATTTT.

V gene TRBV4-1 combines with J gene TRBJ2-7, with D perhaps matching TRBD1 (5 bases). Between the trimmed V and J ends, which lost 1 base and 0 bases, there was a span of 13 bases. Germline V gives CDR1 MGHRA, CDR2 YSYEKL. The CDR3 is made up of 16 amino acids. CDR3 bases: TGCGCCAGCAGCCAAGCCTTGGGGCGGCGCTCCTACGAGCAGTACTTC. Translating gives CASSQALGRRSYEQYF.